Following are 4 T cell receptor beta chains from one sample sequenced in a study of regulatory and conventional T cells in RAG deficiency. The protocol was immunoSEQ multiplex PCR, while the TCRdb copy is restricted to in-frame clones and leaves out a portion. In the table there are about 8,500 clones, about 84% of which are singletons. Separately, the same data were catalogued under a study of regulatory T cells. This second report adds: Amplification used 52 TRBV primers and 13 TRBJ primers.

Material: CD8+ T cells sorted from blood. The source of these receptors is a human donor in good health.

This chain joins TRBV7-6 and TRBJ2-1; a possible D gene is TRBD2 (6 bases). CDR1 and CDR2 from the germline V gene are SGHVS and FNYEAQ. The CDR3 sequence is 13 residues long. V lost 5 bases and J lost 10, with 15 bases in between. The CDR3 is CASSPGGGGEQFF. In DNA, the CDR3 is TGTGCCAGCAGCCCCGGGGGTGGGGGAGAGCAGTTCTTC.

The V and J genes are TRBV30 and TRBJ2-3; the match to TRBD2 covers 14 bases. This CDR3 has 15 amino acids. With 0 bases clipped from V and 5 bases from J, the junction kept 1 base outside the gene matches. Per the germline V gene, CDR1 is GTSNPN and CDR2 is SVGIG (reference sequence). The CDR3: CAWSVGTSGRDTQYF. CDR3 DNA: TGTGCCTGGAGTGTCGGGACTAGCGGGAGAGATACGCAGTATTTT.

The rearrangement links TRBV2 to TRBJ1-2; a possible D gene is TRBD1 (5 bases). Germline-derived CDR1 and CDR2 are SNHLY and FYNNEI. V shed 9 bases and J shed 4 bases, with 15 bases lying between them. This CDR3 is built from 13 residues. The CDR3 nucleotides read TGTGCCAGTGTCCCAGGGCGATTCTATGGCTACACCTTC. This gives the protein CASVPGRFYGYTF.

The sample holds a few counts of this clone. The chain joins TRBV28 to TRBJ1-2; D not resolved. CDR3 length equals 21 residues. Trimming took 4 bases from V and 5 from J, leaving 35 bases between them. Germline V CDR1 and CDR2: MDHEN, SYDVKM. The CDR3 here is CASSSPLRIPLPIDRRYGYTF. The DNA of the CDR3 is TGTGCCAGCAGTTCCCCCTTGAGAATCCCATTGCCCATAGATAGACGGTATGGCTACACCTTC.